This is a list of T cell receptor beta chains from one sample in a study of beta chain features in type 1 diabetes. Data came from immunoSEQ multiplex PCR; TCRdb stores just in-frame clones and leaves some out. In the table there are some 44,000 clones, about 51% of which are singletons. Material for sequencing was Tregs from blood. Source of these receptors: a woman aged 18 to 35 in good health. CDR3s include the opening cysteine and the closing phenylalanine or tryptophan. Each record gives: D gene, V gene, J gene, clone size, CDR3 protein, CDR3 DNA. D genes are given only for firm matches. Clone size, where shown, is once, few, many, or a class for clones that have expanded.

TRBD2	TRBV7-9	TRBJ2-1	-	CASSGGLAGFDEQFF	TGTGCCAGCAGCGGTGGACTAGCGGGATTTGATGAGCAGTTCTTC
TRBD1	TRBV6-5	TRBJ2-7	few	CASSQGQGSYEQYF	TGTGCCAGCAGTCAGGGACAGGGGTCCTACGAGCAGTACTTC
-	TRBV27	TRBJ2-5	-	CASSLARGLETQYF	TGTGCCAGCAGTTTAGCGAGGGGGTTGGAGACCCAGTACTTC
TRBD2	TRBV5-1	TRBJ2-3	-	CASGTSGTDTQYF	TGCGCCAGCGGGACTAGCGGCACAGATACGCAGTATTTT
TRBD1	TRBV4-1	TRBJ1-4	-	CASSQGLQGYNEKLFF	TGCGCCAGCAGCCAGGGGTTACAGGGGTACAATGAAAAACTGTTTTTT
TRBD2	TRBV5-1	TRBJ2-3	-	CASSLEAAGGVDTQYF	TGCGCCAGCAGCTTGGAAGCAGCGGGAGGGGTAGATACGCAGTATTTT
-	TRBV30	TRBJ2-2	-	CAWNRDGTGELFF	TGTGCCTGGAACCGGGATGGGACCGGGGAGCTGTTTTTT
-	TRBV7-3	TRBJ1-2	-	CASSLGTYYGYTF	TGTGCCAGCAGCTTAGGGACATACTATGGCTACACCTTC
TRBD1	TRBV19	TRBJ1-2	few	CASSARGRGYTF	TGTGCCAGTAGTGCCAGGGGGAGAGGCTACACCTTC
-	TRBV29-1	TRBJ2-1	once	CSVGRNNEQFF	TGCAGCGTTGGCAGGAACAATGAGCAGTTCTTC
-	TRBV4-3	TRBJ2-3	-	CASSQDSGTDTQYF	TGCGCCAGCAGCCAAGATTCCGGCACAGATACGCAGTATTTT
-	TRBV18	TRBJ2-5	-	CASSPLLRLEETQYF	TGTGCCAGCTCCCCGCTTTTGAGACTGGAAGAGACCCAGTACTTC
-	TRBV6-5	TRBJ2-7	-	CASSYLGGGLNYEQYF	TGTGCCAGCAGTTACTTGGGGGGAGGCCTGAACTACGAGCAGTACTTC
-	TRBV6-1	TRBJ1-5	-	CASSVVRAQPQHF	TGTGCCAGCAGTGTCGTGCGGGCTCAGCCCCAGCATTTT
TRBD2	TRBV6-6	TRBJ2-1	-	CASSYSGRRDNEQFF	TGTGCCAGCAGTTATAGCGGGAGGCGGGACAATGAGCAGTTCTTC
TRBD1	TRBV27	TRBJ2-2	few	CASRQGQGLTGELFF	TGTGCCAGCAGACAGGGACAGGGGTTAACCGGGGAGCTGTTTTTT
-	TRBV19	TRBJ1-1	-	CASSGRSAHMNTEAFF	TGTGCCAGTAGTGGTCGGAGCGCTCACATGAACACTGAAGCTTTCTTT
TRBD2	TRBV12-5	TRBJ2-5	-	CASGLVTGTSGRCRETQYF	TGTGCTAGTGGTTTGGTAACTGGGACTAGCGGGAGGTGTAGAGAGACCCAGTACTTC
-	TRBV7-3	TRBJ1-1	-	CASSFQGIGTEAFF	TGTGCCAGCAGCTTCCAGGGGATTGGGACTGAAGCTTTCTTT
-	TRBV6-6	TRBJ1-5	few	CASSETASNQPQHF	TGTGCCAGCAGTGAGACAGCTAGCAATCAGCCCCAGCATTTT
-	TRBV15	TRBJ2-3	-	CATSRGGRTDTQYF	TGTGCCACCAGCAGAGGCGGCCGCACAGATACGCAGTATTTT
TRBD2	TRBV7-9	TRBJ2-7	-	CASSLPTSGRIDEQYF	TGTGCCAGCAGCTTACCCACTAGCGGGAGAATCGACGAGCAGTACTTC
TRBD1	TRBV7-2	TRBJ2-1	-	CASRRDRRNNEQFF	TGTGCCAGCAGAAGGGACAGGAGGAACAATGAGCAGTTCTTC
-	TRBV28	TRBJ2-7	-	CASRRQATYEQYF	TGTGCCAGCAGACGACAGGCCACCTACGAGCAGTACTTC
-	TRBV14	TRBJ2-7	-	CASSSSSYEQYF	TGTGCCAGCAGCTCCAGCTCCTACGAGCAGTACTTC
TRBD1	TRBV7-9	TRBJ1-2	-	CASSLGTGDGYTF	TGTGCCAGCAGCTTAGGGACAGGGGATGGCTACACCTTC
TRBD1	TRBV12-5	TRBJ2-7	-	CASGLGQDRGFYEQYF	TGTGCTAGTGGTTTGGGCCAGGACAGGGGATTCTACGAGCAGTACTTC
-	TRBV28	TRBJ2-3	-	CASSTRQGAKREGRTDTQYF	TGTGCCAGCAGTACACGACAGGGGGCAAAGCGGGAGGGTAGGACAGATACGCAGTATTTT
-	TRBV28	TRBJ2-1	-	CASSFDYSRGPGNNEQFF	TGTGCCAGCAGTTTTGACTATTCGCGGGGGCCAGGTAACAATGAGCAGTTCTTC
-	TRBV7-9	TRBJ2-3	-	CASSPGVSTDTQYF	TGTGCCAGCAGCCCGGGGGTTAGCACAGATACGCAGTATTTT
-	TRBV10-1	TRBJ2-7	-	CASTTDEQYF	TGCGCCAGTACCACGGACGAGCAGTACTTC
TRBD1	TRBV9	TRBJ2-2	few	CASSTSGGSGELFF	TGTGCCAGCAGCACATCAGGGGGCTCCGGGGAGCTGTTTTTT
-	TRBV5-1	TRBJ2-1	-	CASSLGTEDNEQFF	TGCGCCAGCAGCTTGGGTACAGAAGACAATGAGCAGTTCTTC
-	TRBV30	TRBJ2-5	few	CAWSARETQYF	TGTGCCTGGAGCGCTAGGGAGACCCAGTACTTC
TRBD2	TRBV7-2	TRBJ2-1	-	CASSPQGGRYYNEQFF	TGTGCCAGCAGTCCCCAGGGCGGGAGGTACTACAATGAGCAGTTCTTC
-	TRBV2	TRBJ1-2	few	CASSMARTSNYGYTF	TGTGCCAGCAGTATGGCGAGGACTTCTAACTATGGCTACACCTTC
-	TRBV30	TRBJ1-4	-	CAWRKGAYEKLFF	TGTGCCTGGAGAAAAGGGGCGTATGAAAAACTGTTTTTT
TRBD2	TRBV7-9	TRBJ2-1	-	CASRVLAEVNEQFF	TGTGCCAGCAGGGTACTAGCGGAGGTAAATGAGCAGTTCTTC
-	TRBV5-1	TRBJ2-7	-	CASSLTPGQEGLYEQYF	TGCGCCAGCAGCCTTACTCCGGGACAAGAAGGCCTCTACGAGCAGTACTTC
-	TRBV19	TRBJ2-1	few	CASSISPIQQFF	TGTGCCAGTAGTATCTCCCCTATCCAGCAGTTCTTC
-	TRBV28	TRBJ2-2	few	CASSLQGHTGELFF	TGTGCCAGCAGTTTACAGGGACATACCGGGGAGCTGTTTTTT
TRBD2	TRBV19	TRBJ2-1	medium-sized	CASSITSSGIYNEQFF	TGTGCCAGTAGTATAACATCTAGCGGGATCTACAATGAGCAGTTCTTC
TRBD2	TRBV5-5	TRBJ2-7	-	CASKPAPGLAGSYEQYF	TGTGCCAGCAAGCCCGCGCCGGGACTAGCGGGAAGCTACGAGCAGTACTTC
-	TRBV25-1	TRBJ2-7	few	CASSELRNEQYF	TGTGCCAGCAGTGAATTGAGGAACGAGCAGTACTTC
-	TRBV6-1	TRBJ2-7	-	CASEEGTYEQYF	TGTGCCAGCGAAGAGGGAACCTACGAGCAGTACTTC